The present entry profiles one T cell receptor beta chain with its context. This sample is drawn from a study of blood T cell repertoires in COVID-19. Study-wide background: Acute and convalescent COVID-19 samples came from the United States, Italy and Spain. The cDNA or gDNA used as material had been derived from T cells, B-cell-depleted T cells, or PBMCs.

Germline CDR1 WSHSY, CDR2 SAAADI. V dropped 6 bases and J dropped 5; count of bases not matched to a gene: 1. CDR3 length: 13 amino acids. Profiled with immunoSEQ multiplex PCR; TCRdb holds only in-frame clones, not every one. The profile shows under 100,000 clones, about four fifths of them singletons. Specimen: peripheral blood. V usage is TRBV10-2 and J usage is TRBJ2-1, with 10 bases lining up with TRBD2. The receptor's source is a woman aged 40 to 50 with active or convalescent COVID-19. The chain's CDR3 is CASSLAGDNEQFF. For the CDR3, the DNA is TGCGCCAGCAGCCTAGCGGGGGACAATGAGCAGTTCTTC.